This note documents a single T cell receptor (beta chain) sequence. Which antigen it targets is not known. Base qualities are missing; no much larger clone stands one base away. The library was produced with the immunoSEQ multiplex PCR assay. RNA was extracted from all samples and reverse transcribed into cDNA as template for TCR sequencing. First-strand cDNA was synthesized with SuperScript III using a 2:1 mix of oligo-dT and random hexamers. A synthetic immune receptor repertoire was used to assess amplification bias, and residual bias was removed computationally. In the paper's pipeline: Raw reads were preprocessed for error removal, and CDR3 was defined according to IMGT conventions as running from the conserved cysteine to phenylalanine. Clonality was calculated as 1 minus Shannon entropy normalized by log2 of the number of productive unique TCRs. Scalp TCRbeta sequences were cross-referenced with sorted blood CD4 and CD8 repertoires so that the CD4 or CD8 identity of scalp clones could be inferred. Here the immuneACCESS table is served through TCRdb, limited to in-frame sequences with V and J called. Missing clones are a known gap in these copies; in checked studies unresolved V genes cover under half, and the rest lacks a known reason. V, J and clone size are taken as reported in that table, and D and trimming were inferred from the DNA itself. The sample profile shows about 210,000 clones; about 50% of them were found once. Jointly, the top ten make up approximately 1.4% of the sample.

V drops 3 bases and J drops 4 bases, leaving 13 bases in between. Including cysteine and phenylalanine, the CDR3 has 14 amino acids. Here the CDR3 DNA is all that survives: 42 bases in frame from base 1. CDR1 is given as ENHRY and CDR2 as SYGVKD, both from the germline V gene. The data stem from a study of CD8+ T cells in alopecia areata (dated by TCRdb to the late 2010s). In terms of the full investigation: Treated patients were enrolled in an open-label pilot trial of oral tofacitinib, 5 to 10 mg twice daily, for moderate-to-severe alopecia areata. Tofacitinib was given for 6 to 18 months, followed by 6 months of follow-up off drug to assess delayed response and recurrence. In treated patients, disease severity was measured using the SALT score, which gives the percentage of scalp surface area affected. High-throughput TCRbeta sequencing was used to examine T cell clonal expansion in alopecia areata in both the C3H/HeJ mouse model and human patients. On the human side, TCRbeta sequencing was run on scalp tissue and on sorted CD4+ and CD8+ peripheral blood T cells from healthy controls and from alopecia areata patients with either patchy or totalis/universalis disease. Tofacitinib-treated patients had biopsies at baseline and at 4 and 24 weeks of treatment, with a later scalp biopsy in several patients. Clonality in the scalp was compared among normal scalp (n=4), patchy alopecia areata scalp (n=8), and alopecia totalis/universalis scalp (n=8). RNA came from the PAXgene miRNA kit for fixed scalp, the miRNeasy kit for PBMCs, and the RNeasy kit for mouse skin. Amplification of TCRbeta CDR3 regions was done by immunoSEQ multiplex PCR using 35 Vbeta forward primers and 13 Jbeta reverse primers. The investigation overall reported the following: Tofacitinib significantly lowered scalp clonality and the number of expanded CD8+ clones among the top 100 scalp clones. Because the treated cohort was small and had only one nonresponder, larger studies are needed to examine links between baseline CD8+ expansion and response. Many expanded lesional clones persisted in scalp and blood during tofacitinib treatment, which may partly explain relapse after stopping treatment. Compared with normal scalp, lesional scalp, particularly in alopecia totalis/universalis, had higher clonality and more expanded CD8+ clones, which suggests antigenic drive. Shared TCR sequences between patients were less evident than in mice, which may be partly attributable to HLA diversity in the patient population. Scalp TCR repertoire analysis is complicated because resident alphabeta T cells in normal human skin are also sequenced, whereas mouse skin is dominated by gammadelta T cells.

Explained via the paper, the time point label denotes: around 4 weeks on oral tofacitinib. Explained via the paper, the treatment or condition label denotes: oral pan-JAK inhibitor, 5-10 mg twice daily. From alopecia areata patients, peripheral blood was collected along with lesional scalp punch biopsies. After PBMCs were isolated by density centrifugation and stained for CD3, CD4 and CD8, a FACSAria was used to sort CD4+ and CD8+ T cells. The origin of this receptor is a human donor with alopecia areata. Here the sequenced sample was CD4+ T cells sorted from blood, taken at week 4, from a patient treated with tofacitinib. The rearrangement combines TRBV10-3 with TRBJ2-7, with the D assignment possibly TRBD1 or TRBD2, given 5 matching bases for each. The DNA sequence is TGTGCCATCAGTGATGGGACCAGGAATTACGAGCAGTACTTC. It translates to CAISDGTRNYEQYF.